This T cell receptor (beta chain) was sequenced for a study of T-cell memory formation after mild COVID-19. General observations from the study: Within pre-infection memory, some responding clones were found, suggesting cross-reactive memory joined.

The CDR3 has 13 amino acids. V dropped 3 bases and J dropped 4 bases, with 9 bases sitting between them. About this clonotype: Its matching antigen is unknown.

Using constant-segment primers, 5'RACE produced TCR alpha and TCR beta cDNA libraries carrying sample barcodes and UMIs. TCRdb reprocessed the 5' RACE reads via MiXCR and lists one record per CDR3 protein. The sample includes more than 150,000 distinct CDR3 sequences, around a sixth seen only once; the top ten take 3.5% to 5%. The sample consisted of PBMCs or a T cell subset sorted from them (not recorded which). This clonotype originated in a young man who had mild COVID-19 (a few samples of this study predate the infection). Cell type and time point are not known. The V call is TRBV12-3 or TRBV12-4, the J call TRBJ1-2; possible D gene TRBD1, 5 bases. The CDR3 region has the DNA TGTGCCAGCAGTTTTTTGGGGACCTATGGCTACACCTTC. Translating gives CASSFLGTYGYTF.